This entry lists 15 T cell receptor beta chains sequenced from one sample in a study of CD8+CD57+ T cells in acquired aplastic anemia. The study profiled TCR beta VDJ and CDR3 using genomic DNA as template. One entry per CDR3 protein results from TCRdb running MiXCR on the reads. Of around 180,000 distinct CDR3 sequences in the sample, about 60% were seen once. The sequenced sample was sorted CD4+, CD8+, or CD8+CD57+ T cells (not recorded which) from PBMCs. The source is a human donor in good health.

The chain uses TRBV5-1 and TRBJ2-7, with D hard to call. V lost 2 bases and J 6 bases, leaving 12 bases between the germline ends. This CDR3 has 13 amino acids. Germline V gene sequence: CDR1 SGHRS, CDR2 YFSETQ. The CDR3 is CASSFTSPSEQYF. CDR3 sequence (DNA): TGCGCCAGCAGCTTCACCTCCCCCTCCGAGCAGTACTTC.

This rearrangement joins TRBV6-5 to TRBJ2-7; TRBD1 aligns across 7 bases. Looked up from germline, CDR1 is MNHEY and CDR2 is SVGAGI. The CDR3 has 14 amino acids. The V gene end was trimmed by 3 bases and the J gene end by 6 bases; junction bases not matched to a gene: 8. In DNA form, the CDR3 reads TGTGCCAGCAGTTATCGGACAGGTACTGGCGAGCAGTACTTC. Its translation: CASSYRTGTGEQYF.

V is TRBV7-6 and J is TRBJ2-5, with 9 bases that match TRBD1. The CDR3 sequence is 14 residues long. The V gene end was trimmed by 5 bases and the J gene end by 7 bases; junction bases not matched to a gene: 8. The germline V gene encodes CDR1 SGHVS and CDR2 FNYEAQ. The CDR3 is CASSLGTGKGTQYF. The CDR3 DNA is TGTGCCAGCAGCCTAGGGACAGGGAAAGGGACCCAGTACTTC. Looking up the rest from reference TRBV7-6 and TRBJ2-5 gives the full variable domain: GAGVSQSPRYKVTKRGQDVALRCDPISGHVSLYWYRQALGQGPEFLTYFNYEAQQDKSGLPNDRFSAERPEGSISTLTIQRTEQRDSAMYRCASSLGTGKGTQYFGPGTRLLVL.

This CDR3 reads CATSRGANYGYTF. In DNA form, the CDR3 reads TGTGCCACCAGCAGAGGAGCTAACTATGGCTACACCTTC. The chain links TRBV15 to TRBJ1-2; no clear D. The CDR3 length is 13 residues. Germline V gene sequence: CDR1 LNHNV, CDR2 YYDKDF (reference sequence). The germline V and J ends were trimmed by 1 base and 0 bases, with 3 bases remaining between them.

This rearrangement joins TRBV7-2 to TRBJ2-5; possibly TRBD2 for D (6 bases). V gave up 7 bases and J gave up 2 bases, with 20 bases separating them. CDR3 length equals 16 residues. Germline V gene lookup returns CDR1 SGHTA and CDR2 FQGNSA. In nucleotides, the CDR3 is TGTGCCAGCACCATATGGAGGGGCGCCTTTCAAGAGACCCAGTACTTC. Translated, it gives CASTIWRGAFQETQYF.

CDR3 coding DNA: TGTGCCAGCAGCCGAATACTTGAGGAGGCTTACGAGCAGTACTTC. This sequence encodes CASSRILEEAYEQYF. The gene calls are TRBV2 and TRBJ2-7, with D perhaps matching TRBD2 (5 bases). The CDR3 covers 15 residues. The germline V gene has CDR1 SNHLY and CDR2 FYNNEI. V shed 6 bases and J shed 4 bases, with 19 bases lying between them.

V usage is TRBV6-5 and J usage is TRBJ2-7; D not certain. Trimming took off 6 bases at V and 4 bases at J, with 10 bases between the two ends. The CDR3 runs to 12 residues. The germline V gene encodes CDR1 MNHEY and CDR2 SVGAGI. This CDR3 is CASSPSPYEQYF. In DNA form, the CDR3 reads TGTGCCAGCAGCCCTTCACCTTACGAGCAGTACTTC.

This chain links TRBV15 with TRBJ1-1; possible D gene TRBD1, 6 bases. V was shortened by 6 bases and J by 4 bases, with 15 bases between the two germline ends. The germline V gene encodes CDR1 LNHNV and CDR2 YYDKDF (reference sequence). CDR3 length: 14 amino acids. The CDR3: CATRGGAGSTEAFF. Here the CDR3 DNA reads TGTGCCACCAGAGGGGGGGCAGGGAGCACTGAAGCTTTCTTT.

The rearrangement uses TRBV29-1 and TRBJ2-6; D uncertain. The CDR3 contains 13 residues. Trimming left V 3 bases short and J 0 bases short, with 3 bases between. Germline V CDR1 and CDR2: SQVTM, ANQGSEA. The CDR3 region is CSVDSSGANVLTF. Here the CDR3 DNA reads TGCAGCGTTGATAGCTCTGGGGCCAACGTCCTGACTTTC.

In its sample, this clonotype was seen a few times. CDR3 region: CASSLSGGVLNYGYTF. The CDR3 DNA is TGTGCCAGCAGTTTATCGGGCGGGGTTTTGAACTATGGCTACACCTTC. V usage is TRBV27 and J usage is TRBJ1-2; D not resolved. V was cut by 0 bases and J by 2 bases, with 13 bases left in between. Germline V gives CDR1 MNHEY, CDR2 SMNVEV (reference sequence). This CDR3 contains 16 residues.

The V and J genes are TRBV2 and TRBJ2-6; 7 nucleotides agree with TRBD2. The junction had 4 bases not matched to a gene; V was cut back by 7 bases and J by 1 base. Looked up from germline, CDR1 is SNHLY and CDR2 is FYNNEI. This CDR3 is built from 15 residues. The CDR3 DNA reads TGTGCCAGCACAAGGGAGGGTTCTGGGGCCAACGTCCTGACTTTC. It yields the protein CASTREGSGANVLTF.

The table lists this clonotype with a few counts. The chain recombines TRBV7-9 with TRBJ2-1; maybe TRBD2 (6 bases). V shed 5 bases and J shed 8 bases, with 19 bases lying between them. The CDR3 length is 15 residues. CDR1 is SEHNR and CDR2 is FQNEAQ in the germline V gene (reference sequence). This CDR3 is CASSTRGLQGDEQFF. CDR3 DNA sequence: TGTGCCAGCAGCACTCGAGGACTACAAGGGGATGAGCAGTTCTTC.

The CDR3 nucleotides are TGCGCCAGCAGCCCGGGCCCAGGGTTAGTTCCTGAAGCTTTCTTT. Translated: CASSPGPGLVPEAFF. The V gene is TRBV4-3, the J gene TRBJ1-1; D possibly corresponds to TRBD1 (5 bases). V lost 4 bases, J lost 6 bases, and 18 bases lay in between. CDR3 length: 15 residues. CDR1 and CDR2 from the germline V gene are LGHNA and YSLEER.

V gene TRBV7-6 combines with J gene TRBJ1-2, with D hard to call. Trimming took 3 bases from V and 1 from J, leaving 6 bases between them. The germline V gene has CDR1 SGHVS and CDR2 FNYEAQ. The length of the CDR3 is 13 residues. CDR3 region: CASSFGVNYGYTF. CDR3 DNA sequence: TGTGCCAGCAGCTTCGGGGTTAACTATGGCTACACCTTC.

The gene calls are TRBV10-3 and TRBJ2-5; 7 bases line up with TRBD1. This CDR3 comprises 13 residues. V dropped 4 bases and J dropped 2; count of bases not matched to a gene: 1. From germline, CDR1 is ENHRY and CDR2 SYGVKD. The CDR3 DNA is TGTGCCATCAGTGGGGGACAGCAAGAGACCCAGTACTTC. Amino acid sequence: CAISGGQQETQYF.